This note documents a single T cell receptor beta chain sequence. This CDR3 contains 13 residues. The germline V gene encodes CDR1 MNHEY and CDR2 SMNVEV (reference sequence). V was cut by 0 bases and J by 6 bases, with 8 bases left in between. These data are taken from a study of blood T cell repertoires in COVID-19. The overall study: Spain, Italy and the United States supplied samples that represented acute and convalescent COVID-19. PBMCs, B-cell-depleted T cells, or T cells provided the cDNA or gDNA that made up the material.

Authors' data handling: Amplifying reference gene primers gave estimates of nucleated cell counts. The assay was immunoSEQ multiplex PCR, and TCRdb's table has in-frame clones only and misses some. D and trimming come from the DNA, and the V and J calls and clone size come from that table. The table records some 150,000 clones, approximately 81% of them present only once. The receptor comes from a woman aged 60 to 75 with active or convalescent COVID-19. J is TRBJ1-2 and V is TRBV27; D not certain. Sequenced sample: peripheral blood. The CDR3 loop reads CASSLSWADGYTF. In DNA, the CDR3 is TGTGCCAGCAGTTTATCTTGGGCCGATGGCTACACCTTC.